These 3 T cell receptor beta chains originate from one sample sequenced in a study of beta chain features in type 1 diabetes. Overall study findings and caveats: Among patients with Type 1 diabetes, TCRB CDR3s were moderately but significantly shorter in every one of the four CD4+ subsets.

No antigen is known for these receptors. Since all of the isolated RNA was reverse transcribed, expressed TCRB transcripts were what got sequenced. Repertoires were generated with immunoSEQ multiplex PCR, while TCRdb's copy carries only in-frame clones and drops some. The table lists 600,000 to 700,000 clones, about an eighth of them singletons, with approximately 0.021% in the top ten. The sequenced sample was naive CD4+ T cells from blood. These receptor sequences come from a man younger than 35 with type 1 diabetes.

This clone was found a few times. The rearrangement joins TRBV18 to TRBJ2-5; D is unclear. CDR1 KGHSH and CDR2 LQKENI come from the germline V gene. This CDR3 region has 13 residues. Trimming shortened V by 1 base and J by 5 bases, and 8 bases separated the two germline ends. The CDR3 sequence is CASSPQGSETQYF. The CDR3 coding sequence is TGTGCCAGCTCACCACAGGGTAGCGAGACCCAGTACTTC.

The rearrangement links TRBV5-4 to TRBJ1-6; TRBD1 is a possible D gene (5 bases). Germline V CDR1 and CDR2: SGHNT, YYREEE (reference sequence). CDR3 size: 17 residues. The V end lost 9 bases, the J end lost 5 bases, and 24 bases lay between the germline ends. CDR3 DNA sequence: TGTGCCACCAGATCGGAGGTCGGGTTGGGGGATAATTCACCCCTCCACTTT. This translates into CATRSEVGLGDNSPLHF.

A few counts support this clone. The chain combines TRBV2 with TRBJ2-1; no reliable D call. With 7 bases removed from V and 12 bases from J, the gap between germline ends came to 16 bases. Germline V CDR1 and CDR2: SNHLY, FYNNEI. The CDR3 length is 12 residues. The CDR3 DNA follows: TGTGCCAGCACTTCCCTGGATGTCCGGCAGTTCTTC. Amino acids: CASTSLDVRQFF.